This T cell receptor beta chain was identified during a study of T cell repertoires in cytomegalovirus infection. Background on the study: Public signatures in TCR beta pointed to CMV infection and matching HLA type. Study conclusions and caveats: Across the ex vivo response, the dominant clonotypes were HLA-C-restricted CMV-specific TCR beta clonotypes. Of the TCR beta families, the public ones yielded a cumulative frequency that identified carriers of CMV plus the relevant HLA.

This CDR3 has 12 amino acids. V was cut by 5 bases and J by 2 bases, with 4 bases left in between. Germline values: CDR1 SGHTA, CDR2 FQGNSA. TCRdb recomputed calls from the reads with MiXCR, one row per CDR3 protein. The sample holds around 260,000 distinct CDR3 sequences, roughly 25% seen once. Of note for this clonotype: Its cognate antigen is unknown.

This chain links TRBV7-2 with TRBJ1-5; D is undetermined. The TCR comes from a human donor in good health (CMV status not recorded). Some clones in this sample may be carry-over from other donors' samples. Sequencing was performed on PBMCs. CDR3 in DNA: TGTGCCAGCAGCCAGCGCAATCAGCCCCAGCATTTT. It translates to CASSQRNQPQHF.